This T cell receptor (beta chain) was recovered during a study of CD8+ T cells in alopecia areata. About the study: Treated patients received oral tofacitinib, 5 to 10 mg twice daily.

Regarding treatment: oral pan-JAK inhibitor, 5-10 mg twice daily. Extracted RNA was reverse transcribed into cDNA, the sequencing template. Sequenced by immunoSEQ multiplex PCR; TCRdb stores in-frame clones only, minus some. The sample yields 150,000 to 250,000 clones, approximately 60% seen once. The receptor comes from a human donor with alopecia areata. The material was CD4+ T cells sorted from blood, obtained at week 4, from a patient treated with tofacitinib.

This CDR3 is CAPQGPGKLFF. CDR3 sequence (DNA): TGTGCCCCCCAGGGACCCGGGAAACTGTTTTTT. The chain links TRBV30 to TRBJ1-4; possible D gene TRBD1, 5 bases. Germline V gene lookup returns CDR1 GTSNPN and CDR2 SVGIG (reference sequence). The CDR3 has 11 residues. With 8 bases removed from V and 11 bases from J, the gap between germline ends came to 15 bases.